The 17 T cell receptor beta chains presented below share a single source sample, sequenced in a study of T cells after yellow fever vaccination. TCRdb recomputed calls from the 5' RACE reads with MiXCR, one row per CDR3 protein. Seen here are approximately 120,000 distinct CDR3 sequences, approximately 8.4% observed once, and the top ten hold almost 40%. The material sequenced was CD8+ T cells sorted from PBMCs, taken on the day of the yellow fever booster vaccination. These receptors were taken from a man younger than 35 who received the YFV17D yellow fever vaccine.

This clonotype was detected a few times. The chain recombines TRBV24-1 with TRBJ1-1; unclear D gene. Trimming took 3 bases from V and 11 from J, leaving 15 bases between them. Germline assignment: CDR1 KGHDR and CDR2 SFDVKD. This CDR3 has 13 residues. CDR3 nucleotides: TGTGCCACCAGTGATGACACCCTCAAGTGGGCTTTCTTT. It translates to CATSDDTLKWAFF.

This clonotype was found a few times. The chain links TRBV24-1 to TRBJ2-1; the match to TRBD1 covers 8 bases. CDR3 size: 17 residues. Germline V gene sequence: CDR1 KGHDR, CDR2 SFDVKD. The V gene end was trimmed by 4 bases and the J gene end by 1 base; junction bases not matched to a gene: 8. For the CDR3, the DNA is TGTGCCACCAGTGAGGACAGGGCCATGGAGTCCTACAATGAGCAGTTCTTC. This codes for CATSEDRAMESYNEQFF.

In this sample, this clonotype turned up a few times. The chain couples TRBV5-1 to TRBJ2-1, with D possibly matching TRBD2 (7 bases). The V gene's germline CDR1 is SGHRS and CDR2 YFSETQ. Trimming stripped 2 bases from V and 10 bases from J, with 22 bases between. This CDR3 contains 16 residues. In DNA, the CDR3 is TGCGCCAGCAGCTTTCGCGGGGGCCGGGCGAGTTGGGAGCAGTTCTTC. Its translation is CASSFRGGRASWEQFF.

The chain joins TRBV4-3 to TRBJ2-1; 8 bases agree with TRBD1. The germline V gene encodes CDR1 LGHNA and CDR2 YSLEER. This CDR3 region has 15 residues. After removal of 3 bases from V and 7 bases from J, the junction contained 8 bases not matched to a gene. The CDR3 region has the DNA TGCGCCAGCAGCCAGGACAGGGCCATGAGGAATGAGCAGTTCTTC. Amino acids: CASSQDRAMRNEQFF.

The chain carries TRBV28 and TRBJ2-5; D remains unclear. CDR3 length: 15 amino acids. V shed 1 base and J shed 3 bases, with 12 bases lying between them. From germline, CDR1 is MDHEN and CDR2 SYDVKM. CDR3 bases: TGTGCCAGCAGTTTATTGGGGAACGTAGAAGAGACCCAGTACTTC. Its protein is CASSLLGNVEETQYF.

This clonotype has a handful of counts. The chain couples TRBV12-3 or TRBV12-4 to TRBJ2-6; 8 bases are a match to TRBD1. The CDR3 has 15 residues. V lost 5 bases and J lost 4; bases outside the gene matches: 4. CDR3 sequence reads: CASSDRGSGANVLTF. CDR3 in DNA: TGTGCCAGCAGTGACAGGGGTTCGGGGGCCAACGTCCTGACTTTC.

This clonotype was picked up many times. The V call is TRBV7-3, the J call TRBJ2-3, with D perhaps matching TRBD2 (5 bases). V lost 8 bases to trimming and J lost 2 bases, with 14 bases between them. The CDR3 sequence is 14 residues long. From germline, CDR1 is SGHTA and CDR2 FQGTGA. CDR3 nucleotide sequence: TGTGCCAGCGCCCCGGGATTGCACACAGATACGCAGTATTTT. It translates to CASAPGLHTDTQYF.

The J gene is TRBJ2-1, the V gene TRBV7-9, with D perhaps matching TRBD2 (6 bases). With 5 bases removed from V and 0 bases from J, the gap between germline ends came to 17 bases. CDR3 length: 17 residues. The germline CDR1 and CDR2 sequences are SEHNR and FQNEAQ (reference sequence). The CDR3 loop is CASSDDAGPSSYNEQFF. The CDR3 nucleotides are TGTGCCAGCAGCGATGATGCGGGGCCTAGCTCCTACAATGAGCAGTTCTTC.

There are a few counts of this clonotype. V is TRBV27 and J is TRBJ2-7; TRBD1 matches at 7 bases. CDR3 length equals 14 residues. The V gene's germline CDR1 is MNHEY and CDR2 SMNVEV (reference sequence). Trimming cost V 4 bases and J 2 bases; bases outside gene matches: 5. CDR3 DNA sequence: TGTGCCAGCAGTTCCCGGGACAGAACCTACGAGCAGTACGTC. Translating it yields CASSSRDRTYEQYV.

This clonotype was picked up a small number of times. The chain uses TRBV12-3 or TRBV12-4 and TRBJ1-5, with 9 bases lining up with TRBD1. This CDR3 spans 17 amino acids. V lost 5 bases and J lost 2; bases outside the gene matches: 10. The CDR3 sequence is CASSPPTGGAGNQPQHF. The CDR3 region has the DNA TGTGCCAGCAGTCCACCGACAGGGGGAGCTGGCAATCAGCCCCAGCATTTT.

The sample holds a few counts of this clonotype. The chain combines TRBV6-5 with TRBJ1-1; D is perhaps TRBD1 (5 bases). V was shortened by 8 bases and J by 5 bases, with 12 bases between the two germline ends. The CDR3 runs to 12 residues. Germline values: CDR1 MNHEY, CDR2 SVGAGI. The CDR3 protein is CASRDLLTEAFF. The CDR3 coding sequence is TGTGCCAGCCGGGACTTGCTGACTGAAGCTTTCTTT.

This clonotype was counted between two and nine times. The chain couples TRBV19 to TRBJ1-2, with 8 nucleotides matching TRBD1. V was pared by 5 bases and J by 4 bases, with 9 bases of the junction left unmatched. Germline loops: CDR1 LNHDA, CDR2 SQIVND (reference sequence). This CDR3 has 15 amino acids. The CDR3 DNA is TGTGCCAGTAGTGCTGGGACAGGTCGTCCCTATGGCTACACCTTC. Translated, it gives CASSAGTGRPYGYTF.

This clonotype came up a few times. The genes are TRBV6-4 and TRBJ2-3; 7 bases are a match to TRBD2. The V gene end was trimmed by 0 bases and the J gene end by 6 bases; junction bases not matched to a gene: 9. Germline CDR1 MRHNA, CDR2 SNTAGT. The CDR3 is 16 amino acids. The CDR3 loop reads CASSDSTSSGFDTQYF. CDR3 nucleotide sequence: TGTGCCAGCAGTGACTCGACTAGCTCTGGGTTTGATACGCAGTATTTT.

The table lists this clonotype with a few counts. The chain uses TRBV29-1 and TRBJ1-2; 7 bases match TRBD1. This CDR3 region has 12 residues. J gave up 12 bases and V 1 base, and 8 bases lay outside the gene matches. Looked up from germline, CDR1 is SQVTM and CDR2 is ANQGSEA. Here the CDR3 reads CSVEGPTGSNTF. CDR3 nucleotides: TGCAGCGTTGAAGGACCGACAGGGTCGAACACCTTC.

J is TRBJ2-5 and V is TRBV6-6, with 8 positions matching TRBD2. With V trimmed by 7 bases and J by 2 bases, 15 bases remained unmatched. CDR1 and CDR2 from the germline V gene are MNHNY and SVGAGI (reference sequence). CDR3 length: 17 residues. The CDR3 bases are TGTGCCAGCACTCCAACGGGGTGGCGGGGGGAGCAAGAGACCCAGTACTTC. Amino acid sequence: CASTPTGWRGEQETQYF.

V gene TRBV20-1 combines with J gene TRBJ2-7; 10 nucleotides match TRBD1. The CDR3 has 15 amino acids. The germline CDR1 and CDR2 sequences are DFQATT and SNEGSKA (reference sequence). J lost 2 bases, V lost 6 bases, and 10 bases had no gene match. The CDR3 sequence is CSAQPGQGRPYEQYF. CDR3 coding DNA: TGCAGTGCACAGCCGGGACAGGGGAGACCCTACGAGCAGTACTTC.

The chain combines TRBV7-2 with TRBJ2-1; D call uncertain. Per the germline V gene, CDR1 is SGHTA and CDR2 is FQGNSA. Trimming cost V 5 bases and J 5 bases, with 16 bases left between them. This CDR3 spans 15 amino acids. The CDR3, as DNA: TGTGCCAGCAGCATCGCGGCAAAACAGAACAATGAGCAGTTCTTC. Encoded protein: CASSIAAKQNNEQFF.